The text below deals with one T cell receptor (beta chain). Its cognate antigen is unknown. The diagnosis combined clinical symptoms, thyroxine, TRAb, thyroid ultrasound and orbital computed tomography scans. This sample is part of a study of Graves' ophthalmopathy and Graves' hyperthyroidism. Study as a whole: Stable hyperthyroidism denotes an absence of ophthalmopathy throughout 18 months of follow-up.

Amplified material comprised TCR beta CDR3 regions derived from RNA transcripts. RT-PCR in the first round used HTBI primers; a second-round multiplex PCR followed. Via MiXCR, TCRdb re-called the multiplex PCR reads, giving one row per CDR3 protein. The repertoire holds 1 million to 1.3 million distinct CDR3 sequences, about two fifths seen once, with 11% in the top ten. General observations from the study: Forecasting of ophthalmopathy progression by the model achieved over 55% sensitivity and roughly 78% specificity. The blood repertoire also included most expanded thyroid clonotypes above 0.001 frequency.

Trimming left V 0 bases short and J 7 bases short, with 15 bases between. This CDR3 has 16 residues. Germline-derived CDR1 and CDR2 are LGHNA and YSLEER. This receptor was obtained from an adult man with Graves' hyperthyroidism. The sample comprised peripheral blood or thyroid tissue (not recorded which). This chain joins TRBV4-3 and TRBJ1-4; a possible D gene is TRBD1 (6 bases). The CDR3 loop reads CASSQDWGGVGEKLFF. In DNA, the CDR3 is TGCGCCAGCAGCCAAGATTGGGGGGGCGTGGGTGAAAAACTGTTTTTT.